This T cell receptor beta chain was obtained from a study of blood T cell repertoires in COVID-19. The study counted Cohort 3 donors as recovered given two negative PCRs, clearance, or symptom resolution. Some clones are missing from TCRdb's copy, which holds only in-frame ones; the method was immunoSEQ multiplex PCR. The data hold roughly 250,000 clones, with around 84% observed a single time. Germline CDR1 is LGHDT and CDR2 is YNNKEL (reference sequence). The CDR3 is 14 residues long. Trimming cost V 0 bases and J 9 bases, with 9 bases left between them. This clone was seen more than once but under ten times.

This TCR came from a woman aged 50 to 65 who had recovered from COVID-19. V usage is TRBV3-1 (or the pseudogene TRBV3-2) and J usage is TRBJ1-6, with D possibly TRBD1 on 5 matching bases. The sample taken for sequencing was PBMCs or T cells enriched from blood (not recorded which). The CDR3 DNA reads TGTGCCAGCAGCCAAGACAGGGCAGGTTCACCCCTCCACTTT. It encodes CASSQDRAGSPLHF.